This T cell receptor (beta chain) was obtained from a study of graft-versus-host responses after intestinal transplantation. Germline CDR1 SNHLY, CDR2 FYNNEI. The CDR3 is 16 amino acids. Germline trimming cut 1 base from V and 0 bases from J; bases unmatched to any gene: 5. Sequencing used immunoSEQ multiplex PCR; TCRdb keeps in-frame clones, though not all of them. Among 65,000 to 90,000 clones, approximately 89% were seen once, and the ten largest hold around 7.6%. Comments on this clone: Its cognate antigen is unknown.

The sequence was collected from a human donor who was the organ donor for an intestinal transplant. The sample in question was unstimulated CD8+ T cells sorted from spleen or lymph node cells, obtained before transplant. The chain has TRBV2 and TRBJ2-7; 8 positions match TRBD2. CDR3 amino acids: CASSEGGGPHSYEQYF. The CDR3 DNA follows: TGTGCCAGCAGTGAAGGCGGGGGGCCCCACTCCTACGAGCAGTACTTC.